Sequencing of this T cell receptor (beta chain) was carried out in a study of shared clonotypes between healthy human individuals. The J segment lost 0 bases and the V segment lost 1 base, leaving 2 bases of the junction unmatched. CDR1 is SEHNR and CDR2 is FQNEAQ in the germline V gene (reference sequence). The CDR3 is 17 residues long. How the authors handled the data: Filtering differed, since immunoSEQ gave only junction sequences and no quality scores. Measured with immunoSEQ multiplex PCR; TCRdb has only the in-frame clones, and not every one. The DNA gave D and trimming, while V, J and clone size come from that table. Of over 1.5 million clones in the sample, 98% were seen once. Comment on this clone: Its specificity is unknown.

Findings and caveats of the study: Naive subsets usually exceeded memory subsets in estimated richness. Expectations were that clonotype sharing among donors would be affected by sequencing depth. Non-shared clonotypes showed lower generation probabilities than clonotypes common to all four donors.

Sequencing was performed on naive CD4+ T cells sorted from blood. The subset: CD45RA+ positively selected. The origin of this receptor is a man aged 25 to 40 in good health. The genes are TRBV7-9 and TRBJ2-5; 13 bases fit TRBD2. The DNA for the CDR3 is TGTGCCAGCAGCTTAGGGGGACTAGCGGGGAACCAAGAGACCCAGTACTTC. Its translation: CASSLGGLAGNQETQYF.